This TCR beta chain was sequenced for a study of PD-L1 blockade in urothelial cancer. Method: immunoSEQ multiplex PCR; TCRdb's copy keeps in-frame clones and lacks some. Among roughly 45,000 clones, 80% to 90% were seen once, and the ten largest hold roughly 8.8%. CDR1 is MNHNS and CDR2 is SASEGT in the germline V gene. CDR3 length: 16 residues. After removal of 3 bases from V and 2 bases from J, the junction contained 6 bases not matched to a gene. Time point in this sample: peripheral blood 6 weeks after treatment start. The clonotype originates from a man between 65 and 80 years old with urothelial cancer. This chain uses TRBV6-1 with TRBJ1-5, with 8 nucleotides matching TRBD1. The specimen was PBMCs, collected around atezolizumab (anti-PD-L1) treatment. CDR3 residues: CASSDGQGRGNQPQHF. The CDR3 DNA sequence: TGTGCCAGCAGTGACGGACAGGGCCGGGGCAATCAGCCCCAGCATTTT.